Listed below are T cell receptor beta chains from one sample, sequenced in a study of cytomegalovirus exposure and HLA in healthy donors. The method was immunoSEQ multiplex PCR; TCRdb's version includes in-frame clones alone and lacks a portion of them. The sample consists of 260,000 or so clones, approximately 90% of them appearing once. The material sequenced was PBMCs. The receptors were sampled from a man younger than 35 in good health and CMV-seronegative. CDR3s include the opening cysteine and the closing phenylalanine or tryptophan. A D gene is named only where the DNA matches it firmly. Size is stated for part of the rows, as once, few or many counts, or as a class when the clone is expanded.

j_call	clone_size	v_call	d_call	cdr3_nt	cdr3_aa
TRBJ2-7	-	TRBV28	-	TGTGCCAGCAGTTTGGGCGTACTCTACGAGCAGTACTTC	CASSLGVLYEQYF
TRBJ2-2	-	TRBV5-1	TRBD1	TGCGCCAGCAGCGAAGGGACAGTAGGCGGGGAGCTGTTTTTT	CASSEGTVGGELFF
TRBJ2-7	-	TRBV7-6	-	TGTGCCAGCAGGGAGCCCCCTTACGAGCAGTACTTC	CASREPPYEQYF
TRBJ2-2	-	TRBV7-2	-	TGTGCCAGCAGCGGCGGGGTTTTGGACGGGGAGCTGTTTTTT	CASSGGVLDGELFF
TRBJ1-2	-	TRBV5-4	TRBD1	TGTGCCAGCAGCTGGGACAGGAACTATGGCTACACCTTC	CASSWDRNYGYTF
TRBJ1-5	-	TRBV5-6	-	TGTGCCAGCAGCTTGGCGGGGGGCTATAGCAATCAGCCCCAGCATTTT	CASSLAGGYSNQPQHF
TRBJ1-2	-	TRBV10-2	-	TGCGCCAGCAGTGGGATGGATCCCTTATTAAGAGGCTATGGCTACACCTTC	CASSGMDPLLRGYGYTF
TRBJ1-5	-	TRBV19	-	TGTGCCAGTAGTATGCCGGGGATTGGCAATCAGCCCCAGCATTTT	CASSMPGIGNQPQHF
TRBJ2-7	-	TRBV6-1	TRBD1	TGTGCCAGCAGTGAAGGTTACAGGGGGGTCGAGCAGTACTTC	CASSEGYRGVEQYF
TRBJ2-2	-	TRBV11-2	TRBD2	TGTGCCAGCAGCTTAGCCGGGACTAGCGGGGGGAACACCGGGGAGCTGTTTTTT	CASSLAGTSGGNTGELFF
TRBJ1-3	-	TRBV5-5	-	TGTGCCAGCAGGCGCATAGGGACTTCCAGTGGAAACACCATATATTTT	CASRRIGTSSGNTIYF
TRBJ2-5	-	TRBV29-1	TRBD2	TGCAGCGTTGAAGATCGGGGGGAAGCCCTAGAGACCCAGTACTTC	CSVEDRGEALETQYF
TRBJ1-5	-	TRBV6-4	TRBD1	TGTGCCAGCAGTGACCTTAAGGACAGGCGGCATCAGCCCCAGCATTTT	CASSDLKDRRHQPQHF
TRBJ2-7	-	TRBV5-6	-	TGTGCCAGCAGTTTCGGACAGAACTCACTTTACGAGCAGTACTTC	CASSFGQNSLYEQYF
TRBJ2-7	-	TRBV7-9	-	TGTGCCAGCAGCCGACAGGGAGGTTCCTACGAGCAGTACTTC	CASSRQGGSYEQYF
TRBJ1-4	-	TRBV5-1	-	TGCGCCAGCAGAGCCAGACTCGCGACTAATGAAAAACTGTTTTTT	CASRARLATNEKLFF
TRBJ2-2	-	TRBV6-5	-	TGTGCCAGCAGTTACTCTCCCACGAACACCGGGGAGCTGTTTTTT	CASSYSPTNTGELFF
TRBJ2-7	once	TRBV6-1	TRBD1	TGTGCCAGCAGGAGGGACAGGGGTAGCTACGAGCAGTACTTC	CASRRDRGSYEQYF
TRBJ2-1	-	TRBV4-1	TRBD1	TGCGCCAGCAGCCAAGGCGCCGGGACAGGGACCGGCGAGCAGTTCTTC	CASSQGAGTGTGEQFF
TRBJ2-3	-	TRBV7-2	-	TGTGCCAGCAGCTTAGTGTCCCTGCGGGGCACAGATACGCAGTATTTT	CASSLVSLRGTDTQYF
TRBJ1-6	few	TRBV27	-	TGTGCCAGCAGTTTCTGGGGGGATTCACCCCTCCACTTT	CASSFWGDSPLHF
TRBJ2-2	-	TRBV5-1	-	TGCGCCAGCAGGCAGGGTTTCGGCGGGAACACCGGGGAGCTGTTTTTT	CASRQGFGGNTGELFF
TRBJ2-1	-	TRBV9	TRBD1	TGTGCCAGCAGCCCGCGCCTTCAGGACAGGGTGGATGATGAGCAGTTCTTC	CASSPRLQDRVDDEQFF
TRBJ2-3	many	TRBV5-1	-	TGCGCCAGCAGCTTGTCGGGTTACCGGGGCACAGATACGCAGTATTTT	CASSLSGYRGTDTQYF
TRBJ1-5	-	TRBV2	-	TGTGCCAGCAGTGAACGGACAAGTTATCAGCCCCAGCATTTT	CASSERTSYQPQHF
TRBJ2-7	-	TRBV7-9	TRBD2	TGTGCCAGCAGCTTATACGGGGCTAGCGGATCCTACGAGCAGTACTTC	CASSLYGASGSYEQYF
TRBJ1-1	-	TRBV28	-	TGTGCCAGCAATGTAGCAGGGAGGGGCACTGAAGCTTTCTTT	CASNVAGRGTEAFF
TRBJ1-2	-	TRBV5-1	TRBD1	TGCGCCAGCAGCTTGGATGGGGACAGAAGCTATGGCTACACCTTC	CASSLDGDRSYGYTF
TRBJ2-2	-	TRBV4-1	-	TGCGCCAGCAGCCAGGGGGCCGGCTACACCGGGGAGCTGTTTTTT	CASSQGAGYTGELFF
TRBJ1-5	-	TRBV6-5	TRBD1	TGTGCCAGCAGCCTACTACAGGGGGCTCAGCCCCAGCATTTT	CASSLLQGAQPQHF
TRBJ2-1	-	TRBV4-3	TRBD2	TGCGCCAGCAGCCAAGAACTAGCGAACGATGAGCAGTTCTTC	CASSQELANDEQFF
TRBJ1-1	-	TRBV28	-	TGTGCCAGCCAATACGGGACACTGAACACTGAAGCTTTCTTT	CASQYGTLNTEAFF
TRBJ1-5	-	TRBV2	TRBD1	TGTGCTAGTGAGGGACAGGGGCGAAATCAGCCCCAGCATTTT	CASEGQGRNQPQHF
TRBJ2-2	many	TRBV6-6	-	TGTGCCAGCAGTTACTCGATGGAGACCGGGGAGCTGTTTTTT	CASSYSMETGELFF
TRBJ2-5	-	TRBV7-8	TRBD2	TGTGCCAGCAGCTTATCCGCAGCGCGGGGGGAGACCCAGTACTTC	CASSLSAARGETQYF
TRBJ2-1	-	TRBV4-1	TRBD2	TGCGCCAGCAGCCAAGAGGCGAGACTAGCGGGGAATGAGCAGTTCTTC	CASSQEARLAGNEQFF
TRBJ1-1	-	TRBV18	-	TGTGCCAGCTCACCAAGGTCGGGAACCCATGAAGCTTTCTTT	CASSPRSGTHEAFF
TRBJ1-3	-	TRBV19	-	TGTGCCAGTAGTACGGGCCTGGGACTCTCTGGAAACACCATATATTTT	CASSTGLGLSGNTIYF
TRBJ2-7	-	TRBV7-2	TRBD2	TGTGCCAGCAGCTCCCGCTGGACTAGCGGGAGTAACGAGCAGTACTTC	CASSSRWTSGSNEQYF
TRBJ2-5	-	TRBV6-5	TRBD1	TGTGCCAGCAGCCCGGACAGGTTGGGGGAGACCCAGTACTTC	CASSPDRLGETQYF
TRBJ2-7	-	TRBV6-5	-	TGTGCCAGCAGTTACGACGGGTCCTACGAGCAGTACTTC	CASSYDGSYEQYF
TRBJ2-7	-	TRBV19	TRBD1	TGTGCCAGTAAGTCCGGGACAGGGGGATTCTACGAGCAGTACTTC	CASKSGTGGFYEQYF